The rows below give T cell receptor beta chains drawn from one sample of a study of cytomegalovirus exposure and HLA in healthy donors. Generated by immunoSEQ multiplex PCR, the TCRdb table keeps only in-frame clones and is missing some. This table holds approximately 130,000 clones, 60% to 85% found once. Sequenced input: PBMCs. These receptors were taken from a female donor in good health and CMV-seropositive. Each CDR3 is given with its conserved first and last residue. D genes are given only for firm matches. The size of a clone is reported for some rows only, either as once, few or many, or as a class for expanded clones.

clone_size j_call d_call v_call cdr3_nt cdr3_aa
NA TRBJ1-1 TRBD1 TRBV5-1 TGCGCCAGCAGCAGAGGGACAGGGGGTTATGGGAACACTGAAGCTTTCTTT CASSRGTGGYGNTEAFF
once TRBJ2-1 NA TRBV5-1 TGCGCCAGCAGCCTCCCGGCGGTTACGAGCTCCTACAATGAGCAGTTCTTC CASSLPAVTSSYNEQFF
NA TRBJ1-5 NA TRBV28 TGTGCCAGCATAGGAGCACCTAGCAATCAGCCCCAGCATTTT CASIGAPSNQPQHF
NA TRBJ2-1 TRBD2 TRBV7-9 TGTGCCAGCAGCTCGCTAAGGACTAGCGGGGGCAAATACAATGAGCAGTTCTTC CASSSLRTSGGKYNEQFF
NA TRBJ2-5 NA TRBV7-3 TGTGCCAGCAGCTTAGGGACATCTCCCGCAGAGACCCAGTACTTC CASSLGTSPAETQYF
NA TRBJ2-2 NA TRBV19 TGTGCCAGTAGTATTGAACTGACCGGGGAGCTGTTTTTT CASSIELTGELFF
NA TRBJ2-1 TRBD2 TRBV30 TGTGCCTGTTCGACGACTAGCAGCCATGAGCAGTTCTTC CACSTTSSHEQFF
NA TRBJ2-5 TRBD2 TRBV5-4 TGTGCCAGCAGCTTGGTCGATCTAGCGGGGGGGTCGACCCAGTACTTC CASSLVDLAGGSTQYF
NA TRBJ2-5 NA TRBV7-9 TGTGCCAGCAGACCAACGGGGCAAGAGACCCAGTACTTC CASRPTGQETQYF
NA TRBJ2-7 TRBD2 TRBV27 TGTGCCAGCAGTGTGGTAGCGGGGTCCTACGAGCAGTACTTC CASSVVAGSYEQYF
few TRBJ1-6 TRBD1 TRBV7-9 TGTGCCAGCAGCCGCGGACAGGGTTCGGAAGCACCCCTCCACTTT CASSRGQGSEAPLHF
NA TRBJ2-1 TRBD1 TRBV2 TGTGCCAGCATAGGACAGGACTACAATGAGCAGTTCTTC CASIGQDYNEQFF
NA TRBJ2-7 TRBD1 TRBV28 TGTGCCAGCAGCCGCCCGGGACAGGGGGTCTACGAGCAGTACTTC CASSRPGQGVYEQYF